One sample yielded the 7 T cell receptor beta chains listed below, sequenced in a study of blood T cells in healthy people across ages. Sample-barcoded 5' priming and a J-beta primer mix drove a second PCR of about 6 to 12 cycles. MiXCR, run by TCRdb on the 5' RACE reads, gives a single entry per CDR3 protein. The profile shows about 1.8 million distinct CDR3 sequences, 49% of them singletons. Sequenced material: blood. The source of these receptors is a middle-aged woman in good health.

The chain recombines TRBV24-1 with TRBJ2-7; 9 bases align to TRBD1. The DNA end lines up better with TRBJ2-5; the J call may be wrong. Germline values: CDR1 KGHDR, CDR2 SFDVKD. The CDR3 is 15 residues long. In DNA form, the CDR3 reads TGTGCCACCAGTGGACCGGGACAGGGTCTTGAGACCCAGTACTTC. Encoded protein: CATSGPGQGLETQYF.

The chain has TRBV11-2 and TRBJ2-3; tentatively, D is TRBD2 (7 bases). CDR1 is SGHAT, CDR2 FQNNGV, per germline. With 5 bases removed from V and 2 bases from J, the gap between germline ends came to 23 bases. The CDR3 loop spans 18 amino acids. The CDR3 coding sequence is TGTGCCAGCAGCCGGGGGGCGGGGTCCCCCTTTACCACAGATACGCAGTATTTT. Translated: CASSRGAGSPFTTDTQYF.

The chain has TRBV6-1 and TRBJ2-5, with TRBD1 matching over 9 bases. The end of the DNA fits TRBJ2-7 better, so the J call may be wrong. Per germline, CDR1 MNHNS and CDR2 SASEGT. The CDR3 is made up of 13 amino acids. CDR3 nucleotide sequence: TGTGCCAGCAGGGGACAGGGTAGTCGCGAGCAGTACTTC. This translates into CASRGQGSREQYF.

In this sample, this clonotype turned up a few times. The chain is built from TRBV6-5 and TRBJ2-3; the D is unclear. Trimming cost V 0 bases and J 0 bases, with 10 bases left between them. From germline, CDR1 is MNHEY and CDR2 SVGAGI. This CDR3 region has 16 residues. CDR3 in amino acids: CASSYSAAVSTDTQYF. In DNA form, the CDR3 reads TGTGCCAGCAGTTACTCGGCGGCGGTAAGCACAGATACGCAGTATTTT.

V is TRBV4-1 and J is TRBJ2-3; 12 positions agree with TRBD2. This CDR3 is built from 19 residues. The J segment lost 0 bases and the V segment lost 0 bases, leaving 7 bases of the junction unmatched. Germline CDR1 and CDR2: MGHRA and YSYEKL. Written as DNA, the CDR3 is TGCGCCAGCAGCCAAGAAGGTCTAGCGGGGGGGCTTAGCACAGATACGCAGTATTTT. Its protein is CASSQEGLAGGLSTDTQYF.

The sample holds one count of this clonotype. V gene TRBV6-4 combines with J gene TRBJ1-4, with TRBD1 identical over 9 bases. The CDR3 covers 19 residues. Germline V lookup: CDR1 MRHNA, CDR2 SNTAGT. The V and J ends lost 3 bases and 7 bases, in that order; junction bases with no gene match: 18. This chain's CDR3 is CASSEEGTGKPPQGEKLFF. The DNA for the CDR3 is TGTGCCAGCAGTGAAGAGGGGACAGGGAAGCCCCCACAGGGTGAAAAACTGTTTTTT.

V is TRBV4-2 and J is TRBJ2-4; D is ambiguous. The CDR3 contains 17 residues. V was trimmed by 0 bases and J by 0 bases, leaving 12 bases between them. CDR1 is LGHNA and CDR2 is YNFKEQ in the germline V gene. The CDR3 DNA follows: TGTGCCAGCAGCCAAGACAGCACGGCGAGAGCCAAAAACATTCAGTACTTC. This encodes CASSQDSTARAKNIQYF.